A single sample gave rise to the 9 T cell receptor beta chains below, sequenced in a study of cytomegalovirus exposure and HLA in healthy donors. PCR involved 60 Vbeta and 13 Jbeta primers. Generated by immunoSEQ multiplex PCR, the TCRdb table keeps only in-frame clones and is missing some. The sample carries about 93,000 clones, roughly four fifths recorded once. Source material: PBMCs. The source of these receptors is a man aged 25-45 years in good health and CMV-seronegative.

The genes are TRBV10-1 and TRBJ2-1; perhaps TRBD1 as D (6 bases). The CDR3 has 14 amino acids. Trimming removed 5 bases at V and 5 bases at J, with 13 bases between. Looked up from germline, CDR1 is WNHNN and CDR2 is SYGVQD (reference sequence). In nucleotides, the CDR3 is TGCGCCAGCAGTACCGGGACAAACGACAATGAGCAGTTCTTC. This translates into CASSTGTNDNEQFF.

J is TRBJ2-1 and V is TRBV7-9; TRBD2 matches 9 bases. The junction had 11 bases not matched to a gene; V was cut back by 5 bases and J by 0 bases. Germline V gene lookup returns CDR1 SEHNR and CDR2 FQNEAQ (reference sequence). The CDR3 consists of 18 residues. The CDR3 DNA is TGTGCCAGCAGCCCACTAACCTTTAGCGGGAGCTCCTACAATGAGCAGTTCTTC. It encodes CASSPLTFSGSSYNEQFF.

The chain uses TRBV7-6 and TRBJ1-5; no clear D. CDR1 SGHVS and CDR2 FNYEAQ come from the germline V gene. Trimming took off 6 bases at V and 2 bases at J, with 11 bases between the two ends. The CDR3 has 14 residues. CDR3 residues: CASSAREGNQPQHF. CDR3 bases: TGTGCCAGCAGTGCCCGGGAGGGCAATCAGCCCCAGCATTTT.

V and J are TRBV9 and TRBJ1-1; TRBD1 matches 7 bases. The CDR3 has 15 residues. V lost 4 bases, J lost 1 base, and 7 bases stayed unmatched. CDR1 is SGDLS and CDR2 is YYNGEE in the germline V gene. CDR3 loop: CASSPHGTANTEAFF. The CDR3 region has the DNA TGTGCCAGCAGCCCCCACGGGACAGCGAACACTGAAGCTTTCTTT.

The chain is built from TRBV11-3 and TRBJ1-1; no reliable D call. Germline V gene lookup returns CDR1 SGHNT and CDR2 YENEEA. The CDR3 loop spans 12 amino acids. Trimming shortened V by 4 bases and J by 7 bases, and 10 bases separated the two germline ends. This CDR3 is CASSWLRGEAFF. CDR3 nucleotides: TGTGCCAGCAGCTGGCTCCGAGGTGAAGCTTTCTTT.

This clone has only a few counts. V usage is TRBV14 and J usage is TRBJ1-1, with D maybe TRBD1 (6 bases). Trimming removed 5 bases at V and 11 bases at J, with 18 bases between. Germline V gene lookup returns CDR1 SGHDN and CDR2 FVKESK. CDR3 size: 13 residues. The DNA of the CDR3 is TGTGCCAGCAGCTCCACCAGGGGAGTCGGCGCTTTCTTT. It yields the protein CASSSTRGVGAFF.

The chain couples TRBV19 to TRBJ2-3; weak D call: TRBD1 (6 bases). From germline, CDR1 is LNHDA and CDR2 SQIVND (reference sequence). Deletions cut 4 bases from V and 0 bases from J, with 11 bases between. The CDR3 sequence is 15 residues long. The CDR3 region has the DNA TGTGCCAGTAGTAAGTTCCAGGGGAGCACAGATACGCAGTATTTT. Residues: CASSKFQGSTDTQYF.

The chain recombines TRBV5-1 with TRBJ2-3; D might be TRBD1 (7 bases). CDR3 size: 16 residues. Trimming shortened V by 4 bases and J by 4 bases, and 19 bases separated the two germline ends. Looked up from germline, CDR1 is SGHRS and CDR2 is YFSETQ. The DNA for the CDR3 is TGCGCCAGCAGCCCGGGAGACAGGGCTAATTCAGATACGCAGTATTTT. It encodes CASSPGDRANSDTQYF.

The chain employs TRBV13 and TRBJ2-6, with D perhaps TRBD2 (5 bases). V gave up 8 bases and J gave up 2 bases, with 13 bases separating them. Looked up from germline, CDR1 is PRHDT and CDR2 is FYEKMQ (reference sequence). This CDR3 is 15 amino acids long. The CDR3 protein is CASALLEAGANVLTF. CDR3 coding DNA: TGTGCCAGCGCGCTATTGGAGGCTGGGGCCAACGTCCTGACTTTC.